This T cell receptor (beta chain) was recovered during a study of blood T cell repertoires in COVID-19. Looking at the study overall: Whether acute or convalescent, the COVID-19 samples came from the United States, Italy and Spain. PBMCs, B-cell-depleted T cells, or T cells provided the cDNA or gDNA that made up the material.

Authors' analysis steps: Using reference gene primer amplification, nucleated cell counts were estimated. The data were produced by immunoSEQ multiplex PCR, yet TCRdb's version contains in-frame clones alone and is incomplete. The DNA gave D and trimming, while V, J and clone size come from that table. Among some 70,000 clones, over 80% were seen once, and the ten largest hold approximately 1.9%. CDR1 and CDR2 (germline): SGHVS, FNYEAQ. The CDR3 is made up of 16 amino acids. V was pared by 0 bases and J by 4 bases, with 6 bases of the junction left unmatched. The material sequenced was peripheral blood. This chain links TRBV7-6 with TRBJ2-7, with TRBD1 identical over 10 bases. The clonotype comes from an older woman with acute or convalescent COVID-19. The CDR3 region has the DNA TGTGCCAGCAGCTTAGCTCCACCGGGACAGGGGTACGAGCAGTACTTC. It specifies CASSLAPPGQGYEQYF.